The sequence of this T cell receptor beta chain was determined in a study of blood T cell repertoires in COVID-19. Using immunoSEQ multiplex PCR, the repertoire was profiled, and TCRdb retains in-frame clones only, with some absent. The sample includes about 160,000 clones, around 89% of them seen just once. Germline V gene data show CDR1 as LGHDT and CDR2 as YNNKEL (reference sequence). Trimming took 2 bases from V and 4 from J, leaving 17 bases between them. This CDR3 comprises 16 residues. The chain links TRBV3-1 (or the pseudogene TRBV3-2) to TRBJ2-5, with D possibly TRBD2 on 6 matching bases. This TCR derives from a man between 18 and 35 years old with COVID-19, enrolled during active disease. Sequenced material: peripheral blood. The CDR3 DNA follows: TGTGCCAGCAGCCAATACCCTCCACGGGAGAGAGAGACCCAGTACTTC. It codes for CASSQYPPRERETQYF.